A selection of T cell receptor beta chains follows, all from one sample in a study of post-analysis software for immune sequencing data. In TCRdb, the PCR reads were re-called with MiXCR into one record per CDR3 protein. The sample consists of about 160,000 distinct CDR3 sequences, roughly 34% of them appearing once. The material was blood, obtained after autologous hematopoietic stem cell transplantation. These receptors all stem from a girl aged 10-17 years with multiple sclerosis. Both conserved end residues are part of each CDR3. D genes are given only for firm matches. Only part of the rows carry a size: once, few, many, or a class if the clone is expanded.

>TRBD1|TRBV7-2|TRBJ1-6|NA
CASSLIGQGNSPLHF
TGTGCCAGCAGCTTAATAGGACAGGGAAATTCACCCCTCCACTTT
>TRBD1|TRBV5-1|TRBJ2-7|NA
CASSSRGTGVYEQYF
TGCGCCAGCAGCTCACGAGGGACAGGGGTCTACGAGCAGTACTTC
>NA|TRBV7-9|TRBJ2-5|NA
CASCSLVKETQYF
TGTGCCAGCTGCTCACTAGTAAAAGAGACCCAGTACTTC
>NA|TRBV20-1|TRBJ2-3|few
CSASGAGLFYNEQYF
TGCAGTGCTAGCGGCGCGGGCCTCTTCTACAATGAGCAGTATTTT
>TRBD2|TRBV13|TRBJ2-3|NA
CASSPRERAGGRNTQYF
TGTGCCAGCAGCCCCCGGGAGCGGGCGGGAGGGCGTAATACGCAGTATTTT
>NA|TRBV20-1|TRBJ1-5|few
CSASRAGPNQPQHF
TGCAGTGCTTCCCGTGCGGGTCCCAATCAGCCCCAGCATTTT
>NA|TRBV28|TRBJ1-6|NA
CASSPGNLYNSPPHF
TGTGCCAGCAGCCCCGGAAACTTATATAATTCACCCCCCCACTTT
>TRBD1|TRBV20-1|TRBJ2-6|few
CSARGPQGAYSGANVLTF
TGCAGTGCGCGCGGACCACAGGGGGCCTACTCTGGGGCCAACGTCCTGACTTTC
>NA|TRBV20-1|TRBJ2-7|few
CSAVRGYEQYF
TGCAGTGCCGTGAGAGGCTACGAGCAGTACTTC
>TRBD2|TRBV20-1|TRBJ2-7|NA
CSAREVFGTSGRLHGDEQYF
TGCAGTGCTAGAGAGGTTTTCGGGACTAGCGGGAGGCTCCATGGGGACGAGCAGTACTTC
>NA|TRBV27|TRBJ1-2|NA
CASTPDTLNYGYTF
TGTGCCAGCACCCCAGACACCCTTAACTATGGCTACACCTTC
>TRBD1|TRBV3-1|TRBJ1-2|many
CASSQVDRMSNYGYTF
TGTGCCAGCAGCCAAGTGGACAGGATGAGTAACTATGGCTACACCTTC
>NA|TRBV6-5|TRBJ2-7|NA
CASSPGTAGYEQYF
TGTGCCAGCAGTCCCGGGACTGCGGGGTACGAGCAGTACTTC
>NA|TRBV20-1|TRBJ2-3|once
CSAPGDGAEKITDTQYF
TGCAGTGCCCCAGGGGACGGAGCGGAGAAAATTACAGATACGCAGTATTTT
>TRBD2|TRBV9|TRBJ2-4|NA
CASSGSGIGNEQYF
TGTGCCAGCAGCGGGAGCGGGATCGGCAATGAGCAGTACTTC
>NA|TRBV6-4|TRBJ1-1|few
CASAPNQANTEAFF
TGTGCCAGCGCCCCTAATCAGGCGAACACTGAAGCTTTCTTT
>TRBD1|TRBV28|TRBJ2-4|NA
CASSDLGPGTGGNIQYF
TGTGCCAGCAGCGATCTTGGCCCGGGGACAGGGGGAAACATTCAGTACTTC
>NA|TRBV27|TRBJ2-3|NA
CASSFFGHTDTQYF
TGTGCCAGCAGTTTTTTCGGCCACACAGATACGCAGTATTTT
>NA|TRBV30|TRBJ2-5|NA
CAWSKQGGETQYF
TGTGCCTGGAGTAAACAGGGTGGGGAGACCCAGTACTTC
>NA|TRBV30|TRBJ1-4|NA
CAWSVREKLFF
TGTGCCTGGAGTGTACGAGAAAAACTGTTTTTT
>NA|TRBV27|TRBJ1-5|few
CASSPRGRIQPQHF
TGTGCCAGCAGTCCCCGGGGTCGGATCCAGCCCCAGCATTTT
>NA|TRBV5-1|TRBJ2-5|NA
CASSHATRAAPTQYF
TGCGCCAGCAGCCACGCCACCCGGGCCGCGCCGACCCAGTACTTC
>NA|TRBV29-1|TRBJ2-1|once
CGVDPGTDYNEQFF
TGCGGCGTTGACCCGGGGACGGACTACAATGAGCAGTTCTTC
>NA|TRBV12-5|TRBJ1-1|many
CASGLVSGLNTEAFF
TGTGCTAGTGGTTTGGTATCGGGGTTGAACACTGAAGCTTTCTTT
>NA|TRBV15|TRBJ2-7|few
CATSRDRAGYEQYF
TGTGCCACCAGCAGAGATAGGGCAGGGTACGAGCAGTACTTC
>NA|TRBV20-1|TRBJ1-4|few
CSARDKWVEKLFF
TGCAGTGCTAGAGATAAATGGGTCGAAAAACTGTTTTTT
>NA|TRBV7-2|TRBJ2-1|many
CASSLERNEQFF
TGTGCCAGCAGCTTAGAACGGAATGAGCAGTTCTTC
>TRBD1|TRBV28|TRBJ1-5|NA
CASSFLTGVRQPQHF
TGTGCCAGCAGTTTCTTGACAGGGGTGAGGCAGCCCCAGCATTTT
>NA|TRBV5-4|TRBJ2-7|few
CASSWEVEGAYEQYF
TGTGCCAGCAGCTGGGAGGTAGAGGGAGCCTACGAGCAGTACTTC
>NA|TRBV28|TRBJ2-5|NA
CASSRLQYKRWRPQYF
TGTGCCAGCAGTCGCCTCCAATACAAGAGATGGCGGCCCCAGTACTTC
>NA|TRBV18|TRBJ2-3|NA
CASSPEVHRLDTQYF
TGTGCCAGCTCACCAGAGGTGCACCGACTGGATACGCAGTATTTT
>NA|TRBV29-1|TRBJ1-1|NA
CSSFVGSNTEAFF
TGCAGTTCGTTTGTTGGGTCCAACACTGAAGCTTTCTTT
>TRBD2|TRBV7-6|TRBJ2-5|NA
CASSLRGKASGTETQYF
TGTGCCAGCAGCCTGAGGGGGAAGGCTAGCGGGACGGAGACCCAGTACTTC
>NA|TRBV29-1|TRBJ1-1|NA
CSVEKNTEAFF
TGCAGCGTTGAAAAGAACACTGAAGCTTTCTTT
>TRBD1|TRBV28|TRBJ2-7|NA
CASSLLGQEYEQYF
TGTGCCAGCAGTTTATTGGGACAGGAATACGAGCAGTACTTC
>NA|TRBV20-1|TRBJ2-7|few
CSARGEQNNYEQYF
TGCAGTGCTAGAGGGGAACAGAATAACTACGAGCAGTACTTC
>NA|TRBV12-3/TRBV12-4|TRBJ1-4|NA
CASSRQINEKLFF
TGTGCCAGCAGTAGACAGATTAATGAAAAACTGTTTTTT
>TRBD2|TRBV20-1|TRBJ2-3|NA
CSARGWEGPDTQYF
TGCAGTGCTAGAGGGTGGGAGGGACCGGATACGCAGTATTTT
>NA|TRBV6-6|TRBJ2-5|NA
CASRETGETQYF
TGTGCCAGCAGGGAAACGGGTGAGACCCAGTACTTC
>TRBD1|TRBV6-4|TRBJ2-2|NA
CASSEGQGLATGELFF
TGTGCCAGCAGTGAAGGACAGGGGTTGGCCACCGGGGAGCTGTTTTTT
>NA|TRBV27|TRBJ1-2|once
CASSPNGQTYGYTF
TGTGCCAGCAGTCCGAATGGACAGACCTATGGCTACACCTTC
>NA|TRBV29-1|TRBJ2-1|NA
CSVGSGNKEGQFF
TGCAGCGTTGGTTCAGGGAACAAAGAGGGGCAGTTCTTC
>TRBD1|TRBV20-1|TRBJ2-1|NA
CSARLVLQGVLLYNEQFF
TGCAGTGCTAGGTTAGTTTTGCAGGGGGTCCTCCTCTACAATGAGCAGTTCTTC
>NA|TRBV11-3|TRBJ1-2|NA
CASSRGAAANYGYTF
TGTGCCAGCAGCCGAGGGGCGGCAGCTAACTATGGCTACACCTTC
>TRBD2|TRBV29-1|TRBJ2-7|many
CSVRRTSGYSYEQYF
TGCAGCGTCAGGAGGACTAGCGGCTACTCCTACGAGCAGTACTTC